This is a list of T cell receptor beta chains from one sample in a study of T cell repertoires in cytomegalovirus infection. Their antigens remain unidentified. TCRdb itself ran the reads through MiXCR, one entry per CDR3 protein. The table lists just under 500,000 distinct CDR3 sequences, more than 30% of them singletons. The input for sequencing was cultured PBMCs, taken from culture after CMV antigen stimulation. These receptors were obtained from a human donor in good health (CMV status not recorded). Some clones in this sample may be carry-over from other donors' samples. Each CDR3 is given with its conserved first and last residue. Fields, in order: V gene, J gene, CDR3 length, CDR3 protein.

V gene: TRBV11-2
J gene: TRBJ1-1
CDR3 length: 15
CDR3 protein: CASSPGDRVNTEAFF

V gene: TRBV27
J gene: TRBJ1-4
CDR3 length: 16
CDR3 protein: CASSLRRNPTNEKLFF

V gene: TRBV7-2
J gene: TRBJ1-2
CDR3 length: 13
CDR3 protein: CASSFEAYYGYTF

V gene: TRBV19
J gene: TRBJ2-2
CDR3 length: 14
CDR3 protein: CASSRLADTGELFF

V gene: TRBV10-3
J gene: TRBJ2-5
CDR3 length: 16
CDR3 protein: CAISGTFGQGRETQYF

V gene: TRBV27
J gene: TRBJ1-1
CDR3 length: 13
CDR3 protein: CASLGTWNTEAFF

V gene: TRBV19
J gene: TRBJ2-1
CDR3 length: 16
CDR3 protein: CASSIMERMGYNEQFF

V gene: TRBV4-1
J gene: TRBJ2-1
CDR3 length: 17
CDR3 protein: CASSLPSGRFLRNEQFF

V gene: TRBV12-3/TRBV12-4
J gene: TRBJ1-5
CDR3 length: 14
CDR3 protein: CASSLTGGNQPQHF

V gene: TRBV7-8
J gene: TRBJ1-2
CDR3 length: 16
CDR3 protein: CASSLAAEGGGYGYTF

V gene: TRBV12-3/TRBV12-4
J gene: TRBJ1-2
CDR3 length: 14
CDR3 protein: CASSTGTGGHGYTF

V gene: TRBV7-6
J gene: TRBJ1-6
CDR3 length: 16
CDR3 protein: CASSLTDSLGNSPLHF

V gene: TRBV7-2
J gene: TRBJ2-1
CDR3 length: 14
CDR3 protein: CASSSTNGHNEQFF

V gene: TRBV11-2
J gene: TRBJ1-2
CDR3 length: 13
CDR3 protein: CASSLSGSRGYTF